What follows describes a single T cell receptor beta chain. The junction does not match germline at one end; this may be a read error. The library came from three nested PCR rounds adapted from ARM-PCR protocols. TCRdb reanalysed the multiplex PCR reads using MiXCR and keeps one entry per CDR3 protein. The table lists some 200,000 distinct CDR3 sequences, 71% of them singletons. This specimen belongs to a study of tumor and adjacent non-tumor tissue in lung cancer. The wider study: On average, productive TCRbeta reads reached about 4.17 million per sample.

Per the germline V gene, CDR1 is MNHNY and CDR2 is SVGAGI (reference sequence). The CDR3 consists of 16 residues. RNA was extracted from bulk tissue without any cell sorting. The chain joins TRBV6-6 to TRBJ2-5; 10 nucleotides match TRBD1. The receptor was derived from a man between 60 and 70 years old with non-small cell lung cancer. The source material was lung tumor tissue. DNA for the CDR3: TGTGCCGGCAGTTACTCACGGGACAGGGGAGGGAAGACCCAGTACTTC. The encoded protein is CAGSYSRDRGGKTQYF.